This T cell receptor (beta chain) was documented in a study of blood T cell repertoires in COVID-19. The overall study: Acute-phase and convalescent COVID-19 samples originated in the United States, Italy and Spain. PBMCs, B-cell-depleted T cells, or T cells were the source of the cDNA or gDNA that made up the material.

Original analysis: Reference gene primer amplification yielded estimated nucleated cell counts. The table came from immunoSEQ multiplex PCR; TCRdb's copy has only in-frame clones and leaves some out. The D gene and trimming were derived from the DNA, and the V and J assignments and clone size from that table. The top ten hold approximately 6.6% of the sample, which has about 300,000 clones, around 89% seen once. The germline CDR1 and CDR2 sequences are SGDLS and YYNGEE. This CDR3 is built from 14 residues. After removal of 4 bases from V and 3 bases from J, the junction contained 4 bases not matched to a gene.

V usage is TRBV9 and J usage is TRBJ2-3; 8 bases are a match to TRBD1. This sequence originates from a woman in her 30s who had recovered from COVID-19. The sample comprised peripheral blood. CDR3 sequence reads: CASSLGTGTDTQYF. The CDR3 region has the DNA TGTGCCAGCAGCCTAGGGACAGGAACAGATACGCAGTATTTT.